Below, 17 T cell receptor beta chains from the same sample are listed, as sequenced in a study of CD8+ T cells in alopecia areata (dated 2018 in TCRdb). Receptors were amplified or captured by the immunoSEQ multiplex PCR assay. To provide template for TCR sequencing, every sample had RNA extracted and reverse transcribed into cDNA. The immuneACCESS repertoire file appears here via TCRdb, limited to in-frame rearrangements. These files lack a portion of the clones; in checked studies, under half of the deficit traces to unresolved V genes, and the cause of the others is not known. This sample holds roughly 35,000 clones; roughly half were observed only once. The top ten hold around 40% of the sample. Specimen: NKG2D-high CD8+ T cells sorted from blood. The cell subset or site tag for this specimen amounts to: sorted CD8+ NKG2D-high blood T cells. These receptors originate from a human donor with alopecia areata.

The chain links TRBV5-1 to TRBJ2-2, with a weak D call TRBD2 (6 bases). Germline values: CDR1 SGHRS, CDR2 YFSETQ. CDR3 size: 16 residues. V was trimmed by 4 bases and J by 4 bases, leaving 17 bases between them. Here the CDR3 reads CASSLERDFGTGELFF. CDR3 nucleotide sequence: TGCGCCAGCAGCCTGGAAAGGGACTTCGGCACCGGGGAGCTGTTTTTT. Full variable domain (rest looked up from reference TRBV5-1 and TRBJ2-2): KAGVTQTPRYLIKTRGQQVTLSCSPISGHRSVSWYQQTPGQGLQFLFEYFSETQRNKGNFPGRFSGRQFSNSRSEMNVSTLELGDSALYLCASSLERDFGTGELFFGEGSRLTVL.

The chain employs TRBV4-3 and TRBJ1-6; D call uncertain. Trimming took off 0 bases at V and 12 bases at J, with 15 bases between the two ends. There are 15 residues in the CDR3. Germline-derived CDR1 and CDR2 are LGHNA and YSLEER. DNA for the CDR3: TGCGCCAGCAGCCAAGATCCGACCGCCTTGGGACCCCTCCACTTT. Amino acids: CASSQDPTALGPLHF.

This clone occurred a few times. This chain joins TRBV6-6 and TRBJ2-3; a possible D gene is TRBD2 (6 bases). The CDR3 length is 11 residues. Trimming cost V 8 bases and J 10 bases, with 13 bases left between them. CDR1 and CDR2 from the germline V gene are MNHNY and SVGAGI (reference sequence). The CDR3 DNA follows: TGTGCCAGCTCCGAGGGAGGTCCGCAGTATTTT. It is translated as CASSEGGPQYF.

This clone appeared a few times. The chain combines TRBV19 with TRBJ2-1; D gene uncertain. Germline V lookup: CDR1 LNHDA, CDR2 SQIVND (reference sequence). The ends were cut back, 0 bases at V and 5 bases at J, with 23 bases in the middle. CDR3 length equals 19 residues. For the CDR3, the DNA is TGTGCCAGTAGTATAGACGGAATCCCGACCACGGTGGATGACAATGAGCAGTTCTTC. Protein sequence: CASSIDGIPTTVDDNEQFF.

This sequence joins TRBV6-5 and TRBJ2-7, with D unresolved. CDR1 MNHEY and CDR2 SVGAGI come from the germline V gene. Between the trimmed V and J ends, which lost 1 base and 7 bases, there was a span of 11 bases. The CDR3 spans 13 residues. This chain's CDR3 is CASSYFDIGEQYF. The CDR3 nucleotides are TGTGCCAGCAGTTACTTCGATATAGGGGAGCAGTACTTC.

This clone was observed a handful of times. V gene TRBV29-1 combines with J gene TRBJ1-2; D is unresolved. Germline CDR1 SQVTM, CDR2 ANQGSEA. Trimming took 0 bases from V and 6 from J, leaving 5 bases between them. The CDR3 has 11 amino acids. The CDR3 region is CSVEDRHGYTF. The CDR3 bases are TGCAGCGTTGAAGATCGCCATGGCTACACCTTC. Full variable domain (remainder filled in from reference TRBV29-1 and TRBJ1-2): SAVISQKPSRDICQRGTSLTIQCQVDSQVTMMFWYRQQPGQSLTLIATANQGSEATYESGFVIDKFPISRPNLTFSTLTVSNMSPEDSSIYLCSVEDRHGYTFGSGTRLTVV.

In DNA, the CDR3 is TGTGCCAGCAGCCCCTGGGACGCCACCGGGGAGCTGTTTTTT. This codes for CASSPWDATGELFF. V gene TRBV7-3 combines with J gene TRBJ2-2; D is tentatively TRBD1 or TRBD2 (5 bases each). V lost 5 bases and J 4 bases, leaving 11 bases between the germline ends. Germline-derived CDR1 and CDR2 are SGHTA and FQGTGA. The CDR3 spans 14 residues.

The rearrangement joins TRBV7-8 to TRBJ2-5; 7 positions match TRBD1. The germline CDR1 and CDR2 sequences are SGHVS and FQNEAQ. This CDR3 contains 13 residues. After removal of 7 bases from V and 2 bases from J, the junction contained 4 bases not matched to a gene. The CDR3 DNA sequence: TGTGCCAGCAAACAGGGGAGACAAGAGACCCAGTACTTC. Its protein is CASKQGRQETQYF.

Turning to this clone: One junction end disagrees with the germline gene, perhaps due to a read error. The chain has TRBV7-7 and TRBJ2-5; weak D call: TRBD2 (5 bases). The germline V gene has CDR1 SSHAT and CDR2 FNYEAQ (reference sequence). This CDR3 has 13 residues. CDR3 sequence (DNA): TGTGCTAGCAGCTTAGCGCTTGGTGAGACCCAGTACTTC. This translates into CASSLALGETQYF.

This clone was detected a few times. The chain recombines TRBV4-3 with TRBJ2-5; D not certain. The ends were cut back, 0 bases at V and 5 bases at J, with 13 bases in the middle. The CDR3 is 15 amino acids. Germline values: CDR1 LGHNA, CDR2 YSLEER. In DNA form, the CDR3 reads TGCGCCAGCAGCCAAGATGTAACTGGGATGGAGACCCAGTACTTC. As protein: CASSQDVTGMETQYF.

The rearrangement links TRBV15 to TRBJ1-2; no clear D gene. In germline, CDR1 is LNHNV, CDR2 YYDKDF (reference sequence). The CDR3 spans 14 residues. V was pared by 3 bases and J by 3 bases, with 11 bases between. The CDR3 DNA reads TGTGCCACCAGCAGTATTGGCGGGCACTATGGCTACACCTTC. Translation: CATSSIGGHYGYTF.

V is TRBV5-6 and J is TRBJ2-1, with D unclear. The germline CDR1 and CDR2 sequences are SGHDT and YYEEEE. CDR3 length: 12 residues. V was clipped by 2 bases and J by 9 bases, with 9 bases between them. The CDR3 protein is CASSFTLSEQFF. CDR3 bases: TGTGCCAGCAGCTTTACTCTCAGTGAGCAGTTCTTC.

This clone was counted between two and nine times. J is TRBJ2-3 and V is TRBV5-1, with 9 positions matching TRBD1. With V trimmed by 4 bases and J by 5 bases, 8 bases remained unmatched. Germline CDR1 and CDR2: SGHRS and YFSETQ. The CDR3 is 15 amino acids. Here the CDR3 reads CASSGHRGRIDTQYF. As DNA, the CDR3 is TGCGCCAGCAGCGGCCACAGGGGGCGCATAGATACGCAGTATTTT.

This clone was picked up a small number of times. The V and J genes are TRBV29-1 and TRBJ1-2; a possible D gene is TRBD1 (6 bases). CDR1 and CDR2 from the germline V gene are SQVTM and ANQGSEA. This CDR3 has 17 amino acids. The V gene lost 2 bases and the J gene lost 2 bases, with 21 bases spanning the gap. Here the CDR3 DNA reads TGCAGCGTTGAAAACGTCGGACAGACCCGACTCAACTATGGCTACACCTTC. As protein: CSVENVGQTRLNYGYTF.

The V and J genes are TRBV9 and TRBJ2-5, with 7 bases matching TRBD2. Germline lookup yields CDR1 SGDLS and CDR2 YYNGEE. The CDR3 has 12 amino acids. The trim removed 4 bases at V and 7 bases at J, leaving 4 bases unmatched. The CDR3: CASSLGEGTQYF. Here the CDR3 DNA reads TGTGCCAGCAGCCTTGGGGAGGGGACCCAGTACTTC.

This clone was counted a few times. The chain has TRBV7-9 and TRBJ1-2; TRBD1 matches 9 bases. This CDR3 contains 13 residues. Per germline, CDR1 SEHNR and CDR2 FQNEAQ (reference sequence). Unmatched junction bases numbered 6, after V lost 5 bases and J lost 8 bases. CDR3 in DNA: TGTGCCAGCAGCATCCGGGACAGGGAAGGCTACACCTTC. Its translation is CASSIRDREGYTF.

This clone was observed a handful of times. V is TRBV4-1 and J is TRBJ2-4; D remains ambiguous. Trimming stripped 1 base from V and 7 bases from J, with 8 bases between. The CDR3 is made up of 13 amino acids. Per germline, CDR1 MGHRA and CDR2 YSYEKL. CDR3 sequence: CASSQARNNIQYF. Here the CDR3 DNA reads TGCGCCAGCAGCCAAGCGCGGAACAACATTCAGTACTTC.